This TCR beta chain originates from a study of cytomegalovirus exposure and HLA in healthy donors. This CDR3 is built from 14 residues. CDR1 and CDR2 (germline): SNHLY, FYNNEI. J gave up 8 bases and V 3 bases, and 5 bases lay outside the gene matches. PCR used 60 Vbeta primers and 13 Jbeta primers. The data were produced by immunoSEQ multiplex PCR, yet TCRdb's version contains in-frame clones alone and is incomplete. This table has about 190,000 clones, roughly 79% appearing once. This chain uses TRBV2 with TRBJ1-4, with 8 nucleotides matching TRBD1. The TCR originated in a woman aged 18-29 years in good health and CMV-seronegative. The material sequenced was PBMCs. The CDR3 is CASSESTGVEKLFF. CDR3 in DNA: TGTGCCAGCAGTGAGTCGACAGGGGTGGAAAAACTGTTTTTT.